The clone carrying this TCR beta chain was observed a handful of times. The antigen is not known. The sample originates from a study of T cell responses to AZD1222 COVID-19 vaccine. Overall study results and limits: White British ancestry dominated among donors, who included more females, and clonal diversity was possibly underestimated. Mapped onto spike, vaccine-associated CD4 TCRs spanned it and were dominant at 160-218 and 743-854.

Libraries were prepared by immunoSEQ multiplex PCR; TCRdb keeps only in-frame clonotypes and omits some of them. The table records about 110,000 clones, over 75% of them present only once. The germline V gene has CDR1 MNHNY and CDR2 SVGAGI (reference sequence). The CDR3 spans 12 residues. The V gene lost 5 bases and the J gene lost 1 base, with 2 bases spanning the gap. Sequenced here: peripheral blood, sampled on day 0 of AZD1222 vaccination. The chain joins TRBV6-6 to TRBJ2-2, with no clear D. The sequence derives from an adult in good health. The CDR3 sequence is CASSVNTGELFF. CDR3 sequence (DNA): TGTGCCAGCAGTGTGAACACCGGGGAGCTGTTTTTT.